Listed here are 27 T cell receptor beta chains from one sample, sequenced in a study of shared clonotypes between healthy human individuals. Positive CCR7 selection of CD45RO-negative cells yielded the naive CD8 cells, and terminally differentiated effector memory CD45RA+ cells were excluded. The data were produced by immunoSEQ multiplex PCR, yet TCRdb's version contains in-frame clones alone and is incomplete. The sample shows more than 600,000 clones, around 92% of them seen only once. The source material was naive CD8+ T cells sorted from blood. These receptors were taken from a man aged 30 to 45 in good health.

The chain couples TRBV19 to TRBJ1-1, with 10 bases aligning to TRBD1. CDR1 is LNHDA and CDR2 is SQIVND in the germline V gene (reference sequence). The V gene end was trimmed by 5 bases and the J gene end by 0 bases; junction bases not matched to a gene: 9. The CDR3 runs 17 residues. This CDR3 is CASSVRRDRGMNTEAFF. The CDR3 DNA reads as TGTGCCAGTAGTGTTCGCCGGGACAGGGGAATGAACACTGAAGCTTTCTTT.

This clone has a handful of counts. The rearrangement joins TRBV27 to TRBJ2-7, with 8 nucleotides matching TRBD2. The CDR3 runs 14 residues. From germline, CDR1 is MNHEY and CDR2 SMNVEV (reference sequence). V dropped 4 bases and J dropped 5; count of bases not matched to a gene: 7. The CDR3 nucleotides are TGTGCCAGCAGTTCCCGGACTAGCAGTAACGAGCAGTACTTC. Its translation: CASSSRTSSNEQYF.

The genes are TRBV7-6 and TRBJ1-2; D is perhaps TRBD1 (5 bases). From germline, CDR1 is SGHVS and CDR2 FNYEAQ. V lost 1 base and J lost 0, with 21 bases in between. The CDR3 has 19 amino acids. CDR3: CASSLVVGRRGQANYGYTF. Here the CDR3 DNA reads TGTGCCAGCAGCTTAGTAGTGGGACGAAGGGGCCAAGCTAACTATGGCTACACCTTC.

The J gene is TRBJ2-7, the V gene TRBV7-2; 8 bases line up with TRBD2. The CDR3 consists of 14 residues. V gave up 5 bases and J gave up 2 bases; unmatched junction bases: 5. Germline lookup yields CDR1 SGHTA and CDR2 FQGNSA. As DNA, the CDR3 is TGTGCCAGCAGCGGTAGCGGGATTACCTACGAGCAGTACTTC. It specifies CASSGSGITYEQYF.

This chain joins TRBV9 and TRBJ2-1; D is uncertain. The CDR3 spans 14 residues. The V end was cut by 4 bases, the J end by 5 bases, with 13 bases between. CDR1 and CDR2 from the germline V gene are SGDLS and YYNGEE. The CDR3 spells CASSPKMGNNEQFF. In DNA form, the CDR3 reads TGTGCCAGCAGCCCCAAGATGGGGAACAATGAGCAGTTCTTC.

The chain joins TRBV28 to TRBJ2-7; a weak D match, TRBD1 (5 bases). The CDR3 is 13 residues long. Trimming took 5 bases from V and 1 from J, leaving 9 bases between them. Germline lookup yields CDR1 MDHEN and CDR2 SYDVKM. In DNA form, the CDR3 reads TGTGCCAGCAGTAAACAGGTTTCCTACGAGCAGTACTTC. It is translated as CASSKQVSYEQYF.

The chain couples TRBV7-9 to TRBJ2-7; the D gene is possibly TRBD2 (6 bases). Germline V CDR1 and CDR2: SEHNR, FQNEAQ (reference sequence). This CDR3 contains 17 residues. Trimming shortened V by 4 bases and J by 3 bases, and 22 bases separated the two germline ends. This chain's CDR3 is CASSSDLLAPQYYEQYF. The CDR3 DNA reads TGTGCCAGCAGCTCAGACCTACTAGCTCCCCAATACTACGAGCAGTACTTC.

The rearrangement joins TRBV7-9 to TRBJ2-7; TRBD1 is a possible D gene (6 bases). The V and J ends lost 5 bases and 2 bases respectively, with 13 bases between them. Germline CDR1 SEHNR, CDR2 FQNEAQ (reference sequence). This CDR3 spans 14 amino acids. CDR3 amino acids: CASSSQGFPYEQYF. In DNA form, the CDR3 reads TGTGCCAGCAGCAGCCAGGGGTTTCCCTACGAGCAGTACTTC.

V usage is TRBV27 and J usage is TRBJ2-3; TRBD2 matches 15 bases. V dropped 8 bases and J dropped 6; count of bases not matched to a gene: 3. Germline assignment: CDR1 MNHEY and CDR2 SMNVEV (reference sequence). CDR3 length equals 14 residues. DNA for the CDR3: TGTGCCAGCCAGGGACTAGCGGGAGGCGATACGCAGTATTTT. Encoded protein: CASQGLAGGDTQYF.

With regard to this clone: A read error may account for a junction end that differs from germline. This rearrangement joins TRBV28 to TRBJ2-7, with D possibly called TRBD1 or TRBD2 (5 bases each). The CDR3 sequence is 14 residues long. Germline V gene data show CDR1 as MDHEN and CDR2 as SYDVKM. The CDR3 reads CASTEGDTGRGDFF. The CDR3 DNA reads TGTGCCAGCACTGAAGGCGATACGGGACGTGGCGACTTCTTC. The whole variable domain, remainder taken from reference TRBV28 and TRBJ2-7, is DVKVTQSSRYLVKRTGEKVFLECVQDMDHENMFWYRQDPGLGLRLIYFSYDVKMKEKGDIPEGYSVSREKKERFSLILESASTNQTSMYLCASTEGDTGRGDFFGPGTRLTVT.

The CDR3 DNA is TGTGCCAGCAGTTTAGGGAGCTACACCGGGGAGCTGTTTTTT. Residues: CASSLGSYTGELFF. The V gene is TRBV28, the J gene TRBJ2-2, with D maybe TRBD2 (5 bases). V lost 2 bases, J lost 3 bases, and 7 bases lay in between. There are 14 residues in the CDR3. Germline V CDR1 and CDR2: MDHEN, SYDVKM.

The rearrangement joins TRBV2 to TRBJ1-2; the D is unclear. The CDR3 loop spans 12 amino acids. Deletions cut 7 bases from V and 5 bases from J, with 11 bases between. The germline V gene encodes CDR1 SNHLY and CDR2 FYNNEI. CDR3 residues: CASKTRRYGYTF. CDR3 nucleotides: TGTGCCAGCAAAACCCGGCGATATGGCTACACCTTC.

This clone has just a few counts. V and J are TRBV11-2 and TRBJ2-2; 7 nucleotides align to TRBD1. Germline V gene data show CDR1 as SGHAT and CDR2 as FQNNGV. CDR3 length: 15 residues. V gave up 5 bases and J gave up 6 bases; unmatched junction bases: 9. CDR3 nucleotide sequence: TGTGCCAGCAGCCCCCGGACAGGTCGACCCGGGGAGCTGTTTTTT. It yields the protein CASSPRTGRPGELFF.

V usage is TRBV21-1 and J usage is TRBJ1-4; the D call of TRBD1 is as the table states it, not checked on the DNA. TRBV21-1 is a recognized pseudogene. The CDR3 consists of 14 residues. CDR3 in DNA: TGTGCCAGCAGCATCCAGGGGGTCAATGAAAAACTGTTTTTT. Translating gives CASSIQGVNEKLFF.

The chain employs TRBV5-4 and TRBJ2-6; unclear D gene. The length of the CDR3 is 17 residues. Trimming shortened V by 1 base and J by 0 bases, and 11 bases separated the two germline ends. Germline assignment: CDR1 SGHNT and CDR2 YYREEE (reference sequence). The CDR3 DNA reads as TGTGCCAGCAGCTTGTGGGGATTCCCCTCTGGGGCCAACGTCCTGACTTTC. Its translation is CASSLWGFPSGANVLTF.

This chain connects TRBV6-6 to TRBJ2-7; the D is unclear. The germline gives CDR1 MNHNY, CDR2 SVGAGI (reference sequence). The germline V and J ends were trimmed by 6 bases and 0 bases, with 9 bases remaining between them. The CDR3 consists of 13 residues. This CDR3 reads CASSPLSSYEQYF. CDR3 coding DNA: TGTGCCAGCAGCCCACTGAGCTCCTACGAGCAGTACTTC.

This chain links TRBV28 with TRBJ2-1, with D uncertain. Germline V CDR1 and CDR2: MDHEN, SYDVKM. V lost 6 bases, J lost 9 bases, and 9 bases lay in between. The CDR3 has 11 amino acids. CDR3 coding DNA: TGTGCCAGCAGGTCACCGGTTGAGCAGTTCTTC. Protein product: CASRSPVEQFF. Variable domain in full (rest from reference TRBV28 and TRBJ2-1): DVKVTQSSRYLVKRTGEKVFLECVQDMDHENMFWYRQDPGLGLRLIYFSYDVKMKEKGDIPEGYSVSREKKERFSLILESASTNQTSMYLCASRSPVEQFFGPGTRLTVL.

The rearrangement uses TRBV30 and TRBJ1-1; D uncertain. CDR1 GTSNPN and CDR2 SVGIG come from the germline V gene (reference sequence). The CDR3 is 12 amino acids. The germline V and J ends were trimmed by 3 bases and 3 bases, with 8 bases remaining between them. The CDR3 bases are TGTGCCTGGAGGGGGTGGGACACTGAAGCTTTCTTT. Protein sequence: CAWRGWDTEAFF.

CDR3 sequence: CASSIGTSGRGNEQFF. CDR3 coding DNA: TGTGCCAGCAGCATTGGGACTAGCGGGAGGGGGAATGAGCAGTTCTTC. The V call is TRBV9, the J call TRBJ2-1; 16 bases agree with TRBD2. The CDR3 totals 16 residues. V gave up 4 bases and J gave up 7 bases; unmatched junction bases: 5. From germline, CDR1 is SGDLS and CDR2 YYNGEE.

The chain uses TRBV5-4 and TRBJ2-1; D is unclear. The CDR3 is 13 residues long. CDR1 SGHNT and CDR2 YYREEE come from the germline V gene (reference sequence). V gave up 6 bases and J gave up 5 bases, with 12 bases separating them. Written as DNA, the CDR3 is TGTGCCAGCATCGACGACATCCACAATGAGCAGTTCTTC. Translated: CASIDDIHNEQFF.

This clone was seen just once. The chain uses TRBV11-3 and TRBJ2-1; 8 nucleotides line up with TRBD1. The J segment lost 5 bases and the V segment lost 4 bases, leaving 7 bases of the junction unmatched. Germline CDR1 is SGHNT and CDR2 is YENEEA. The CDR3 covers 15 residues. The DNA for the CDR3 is TGTGCCAGCAGCTCGCCCGACAGGGGCCACAATGAGCAGTTCTTC. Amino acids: CASSSPDRGHNEQFF.

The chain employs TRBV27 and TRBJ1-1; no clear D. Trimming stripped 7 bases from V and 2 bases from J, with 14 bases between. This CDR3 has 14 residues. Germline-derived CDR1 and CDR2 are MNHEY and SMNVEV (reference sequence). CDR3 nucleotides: TGTGCCAGCACCCCTCGGTCACACAACACTGAAGCTTTCTTT. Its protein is CASTPRSHNTEAFF.

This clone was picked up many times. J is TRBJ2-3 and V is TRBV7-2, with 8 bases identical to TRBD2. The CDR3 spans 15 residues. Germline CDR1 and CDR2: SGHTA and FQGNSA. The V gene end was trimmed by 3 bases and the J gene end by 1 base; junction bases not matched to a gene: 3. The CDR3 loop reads CASSFDSGGTDTQYF. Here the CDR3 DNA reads TGTGCCAGCAGCTTTGATAGCGGGGGCACAGATACGCAGTATTTT.

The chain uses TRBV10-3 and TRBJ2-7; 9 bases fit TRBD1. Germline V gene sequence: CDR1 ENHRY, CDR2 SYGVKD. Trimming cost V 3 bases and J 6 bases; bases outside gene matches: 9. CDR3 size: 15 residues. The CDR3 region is CAISDSGTGRAEQYF. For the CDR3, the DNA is TGTGCCATCAGTGACTCCGGGACAGGGAGAGCCGAGCAGTACTTC.

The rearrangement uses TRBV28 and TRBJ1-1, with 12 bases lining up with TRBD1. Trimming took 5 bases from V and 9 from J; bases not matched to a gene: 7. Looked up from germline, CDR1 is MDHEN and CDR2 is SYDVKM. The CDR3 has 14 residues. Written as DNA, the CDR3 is TGTGCCAGCAGTGATCCGGGACAGGGGGCTCAAGCTTTCTTT. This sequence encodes CASSDPGQGAQAFF. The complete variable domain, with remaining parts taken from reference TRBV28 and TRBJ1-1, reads DVKVTQSSRYLVKRTGEKVFLECVQDMDHENMFWYRQDPGLGLRLIYFSYDVKMKEKGDIPEGYSVSREKKERFSLILESASTNQTSMYLCASSDPGQGAQAFFGQGTRLTVV.

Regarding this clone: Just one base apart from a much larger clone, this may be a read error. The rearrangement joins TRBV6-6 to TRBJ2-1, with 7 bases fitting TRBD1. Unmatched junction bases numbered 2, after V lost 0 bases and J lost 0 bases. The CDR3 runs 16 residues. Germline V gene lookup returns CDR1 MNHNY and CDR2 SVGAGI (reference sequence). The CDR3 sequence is CASSYSTGSSYNEQFF. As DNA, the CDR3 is TGTGCCAGCAGTTACTCGACAGGGAGCTCCTACAATGAGCAGTTCTTC.

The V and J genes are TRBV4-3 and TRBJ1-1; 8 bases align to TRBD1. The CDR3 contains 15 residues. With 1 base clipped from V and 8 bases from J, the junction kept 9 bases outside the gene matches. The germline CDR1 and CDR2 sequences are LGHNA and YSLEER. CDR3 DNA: TGCGCCAGCAGCCAAGTCGGGACAGGCCCGGAAGAAGCTTTCTTT. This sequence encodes CASSQVGTGPEEAFF.